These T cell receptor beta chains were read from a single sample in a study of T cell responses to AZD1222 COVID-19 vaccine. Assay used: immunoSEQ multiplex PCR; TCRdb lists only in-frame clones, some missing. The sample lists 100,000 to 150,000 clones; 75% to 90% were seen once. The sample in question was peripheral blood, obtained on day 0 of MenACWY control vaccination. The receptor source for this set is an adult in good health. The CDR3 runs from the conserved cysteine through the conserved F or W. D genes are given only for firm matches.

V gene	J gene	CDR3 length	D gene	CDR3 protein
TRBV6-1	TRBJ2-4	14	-	CASSELGSQNIQYF
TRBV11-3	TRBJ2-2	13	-	CASSLTNTGELFF
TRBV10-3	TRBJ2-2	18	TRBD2	CAISEGVAGKVMTGELFF
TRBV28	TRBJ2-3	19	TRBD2	CASSFHAGTSGAAPDTQYF
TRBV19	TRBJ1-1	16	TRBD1	CASAHRGIIGDTEAFF
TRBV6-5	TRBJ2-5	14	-	CASVSQRMQETQYF
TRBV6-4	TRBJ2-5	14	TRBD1	CAGTGQGSQETQYF
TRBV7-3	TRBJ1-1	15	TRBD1	CASSLLGGQNTEAFF
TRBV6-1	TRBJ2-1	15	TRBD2	CASSDLAGGANEQFF
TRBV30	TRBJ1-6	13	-	CAWSTGVRSPLHF
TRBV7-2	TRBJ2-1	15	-	CASSPPPSSYNEQFF
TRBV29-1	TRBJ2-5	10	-	CSGREETQYF
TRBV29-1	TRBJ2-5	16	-	CSVAGHTYALQETQYF
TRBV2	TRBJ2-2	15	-	CASSVPGANTGELFF
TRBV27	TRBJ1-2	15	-	CASSPRGRAIHGYTF
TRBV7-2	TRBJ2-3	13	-	CASSARTSDTQYF
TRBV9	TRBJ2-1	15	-	CASSARGATIGEQFF
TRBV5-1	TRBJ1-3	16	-	CASSLTGTDSGNTIYF
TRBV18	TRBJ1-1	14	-	CASSPSSLNTEAFF
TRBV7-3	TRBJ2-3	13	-	CASSLNERDTQYF
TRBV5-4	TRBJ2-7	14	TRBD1	CASSVRGPNYEQYF
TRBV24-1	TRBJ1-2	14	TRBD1	CATRVRDRYYGYTF
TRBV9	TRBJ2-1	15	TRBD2	CASSVGTRLAGEQFF
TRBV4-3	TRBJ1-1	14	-	CASSQDLENTEAFF
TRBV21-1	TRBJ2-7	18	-	CASNRTSGRAPYSYEQYF
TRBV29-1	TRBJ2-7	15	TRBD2	CSVEALAGANYEQYF
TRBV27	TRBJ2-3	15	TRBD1	CASSLGDRAPDTQYF
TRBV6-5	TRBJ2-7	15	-	CASSYSRGGEYEQYF
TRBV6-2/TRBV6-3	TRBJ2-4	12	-	CASSRDWVIQYF
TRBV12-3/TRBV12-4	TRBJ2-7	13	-	CASSRGGDYEQYF
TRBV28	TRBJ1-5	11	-	CASKGNQPQHF
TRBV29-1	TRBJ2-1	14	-	CSVEQFVSTDEQFF
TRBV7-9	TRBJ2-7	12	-	CASSLGIDEQYF
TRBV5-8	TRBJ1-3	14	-	CASRRRGSGNTIYF
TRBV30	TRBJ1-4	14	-	CAWSDGVSNEKLFF
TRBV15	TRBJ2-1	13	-	CATSRDMGVEQFF
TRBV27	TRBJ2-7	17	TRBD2	CASSLSGSPAGVEEQYF
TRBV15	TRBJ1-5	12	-	CATSRDDQPQHF
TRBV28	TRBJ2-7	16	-	CASSLLGGGETYEQYF
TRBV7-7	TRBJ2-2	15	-	CASSRTEQITGELFF
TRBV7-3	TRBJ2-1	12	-	CASRGRGNEQFF